This T cell receptor beta chain was captured in a study of CD8+CD57+ T cells in acquired aplastic anemia. Overall study: The study obtained an average of roughly 3 ug of DNA from sorted CD4+ and CD8+ cells.

Only one count was recorded for this clonotype. CD8+CD57+ cell expansion had been shown by flow cytometry in patients chosen for sequencing. The germline CDR1 and CDR2 sequences are MNHEY and SVGAGI. J gave up 2 bases and V 0 bases, and 9 bases lay outside the gene matches. The CDR3 loop spans 17 amino acids. Profiling that covered TCR beta VDJ and CDR3 relied on genomic DNA as its template. One entry per CDR3 protein, called by TCRdb with MiXCR from the reads. The sample gives hundreds of thousands of distinct CDR3 sequences, 25% to 40% of which show up once; around 0.82% is in the top ten. This receptor was obtained from a human donor with aplastic anemia. Sequenced: sorted CD4+, CD8+, or CD8+CD57+ T cells (not recorded which) from PBMCs. This chain joins TRBV6-5 and TRBJ2-7, with TRBD2 matching 8 bases. The CDR3 DNA follows: TGTGCCAGCAGTTACTCGATTTCGGGGGGGCGACCCTACGAGCAGTACTTC. Translating it yields CASSYSISGGRPYEQYF.